This TCR beta chain appears in the sequencing data of a study of OX40 agonist ivuxolimab in advanced cancers. Note on this clone: This sample includes further DNA sequences coding for the same CDR3.

V was clipped by 3 bases and J by 0 bases, with 8 bases between them. The CDR3 runs 14 residues. The germline V gene has CDR1 LNHDA and CDR2 SQIVND (reference sequence). Assay used: immunoSEQ multiplex PCR; TCRdb lists only in-frame clones, some missing. The sample has over 95,000 clones, approximately 95% seen once. The sequence was obtained from an adult with an advanced solid tumor such as melanoma, head and neck, liver or kidney cancer. This specimen consisted of CD4+ or CD8+ T cells sorted from blood, obtained in a trial of the OX40 agonist ivuxolimab. The gene calls are TRBV19 and TRBJ1-1; a weak D match, TRBD1 (5 bases). CDR3 DNA sequence: TGTGCCAGTAGTATTGGGGGAATGAACACTGAAGCTTTCTTT. Its protein is CASSIGGMNTEAFF.